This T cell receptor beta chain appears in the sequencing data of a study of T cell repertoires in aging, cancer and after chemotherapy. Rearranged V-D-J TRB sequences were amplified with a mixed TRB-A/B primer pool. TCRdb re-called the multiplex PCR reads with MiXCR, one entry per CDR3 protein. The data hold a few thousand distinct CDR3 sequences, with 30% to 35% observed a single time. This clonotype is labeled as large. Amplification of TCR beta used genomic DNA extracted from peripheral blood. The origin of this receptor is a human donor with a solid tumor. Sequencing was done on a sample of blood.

Here the CDR3 reads CASRRDSGDSYEQYF. The CDR3 bases are TGTGCCAGCAGGAGGGACAGCGGGGACAGCTACGAGCAGTACTTC. The J gene is TRBJ2-7, the V gene TRBV6-5; D tentatively reads TRBD1 or TRBD2 (7 bases each). CDR1 is MNHEY and CDR2 is SVGAGI in the germline V gene. The CDR3 has 15 residues. Deletions cut 6 bases from V and 3 bases from J, with 18 bases between.